This is a list of T cell receptor beta chains from one sample in a study of T-cell reconstitution after alpha-beta-depleted transplantation in children. TCRdb analysed the PCR reads with MiXCR anew, one entry per CDR3 protein. The sample records 780,000 or so distinct CDR3 sequences, around 17% being singletons. The starting material was PBMCs, mostly from graft donor cells, obtained 360 days after TCRalphabeta/CD19-depleted stem cell transplant. The source is a male patient younger than 18 who had a stem cell transplant for acute lymphoblastic leukemia, so the T cells may come from the graft donor. Both conserved end residues are part of each CDR3. Fields, in order: V gene, D gene, J gene, clone size, CDR3 DNA, CDR3 protein. D genes are given only for firm matches. Expanded clones are given a class, and other clones once, few, many or no size at all.

>TRBV4-1|TRBD2|TRBJ2-2|-
TGCGCCAGCAGCCAAGAGCCTCGGGGACTAGCGGGAGTCCGGGAGCTGTTTTTT
CASSQEPRGLAGVRELFF
>TRBV7-9|-|TRBJ1-2|few
TGTGCCAGCAGCTTAGTGGGCAGGTCTAATGGCTACACCTTC
CASSLVGRSNGYTF
>TRBV7-6|-|TRBJ2-5|-
TGTGCCAGCAGCACTCAGTGGAGGGAGACCCAGTACTTC
CASSTQWRETQYF
>TRBV9|TRBD1|TRBJ2-3|few
TGTGCCAGCAGCGAGTACGGGACAGGGGGCACAGATACGCAGTATTTT
CASSEYGTGGTDTQYF
>TRBV3-1|-|TRBJ1-1|-
TGTGCCAGCAGCCAAAGATTACCTCGAAGTGGGGTTGTAGGAACTGAAGCTTTCTTT
CASSQRLPRSGVVGTEAFF
>TRBV15|TRBD2|TRBJ2-7|-
TGTGCCACCAGCAGAGATCCCCCCTTCTGGCGGGAGGACAACGAGCAGTACTTC
CATSRDPPFWREDNEQYF
>TRBV29-1|-|TRBJ2-7|few
TGCAGCGTTGAATTCCGGGGATCCAGCTCCTACGAGCAGTACTTC
CSVEFRGSSSYEQYF
>TRBV10-3|TRBD2|TRBJ2-1|few
TGTGCCATCAGTGATCCACTAGCGGTTAACAATGAGCAGTTCTTC
CAISDPLAVNNEQFF
>TRBV10-2|TRBD1|TRBJ2-7|few
TGCGCCAGCAGTGGAGGGACAGGGGTCCTCGAGCAGTACTTC
CASSGGTGVLEQYF
>TRBV18|-|TRBJ1-1|few
TGTGCCAGCTCACCACCGAGGTCGGGGAACACTGAAGCTTTCTTT
CASSPPRSGNTEAFF
>TRBV9|-|TRBJ2-1|many
TGTGCCAGCAGCGGCAGGGGCACCTACAATGAGCAGTTCTTC
CASSGRGTYNEQFF
>TRBV2|TRBD2|TRBJ2-1|-
TGTGCCAGCACTATAGGACTAGCGGGGCCCGGTGAGCAGTTCTTC
CASTIGLAGPGEQFF
>TRBV5-1|TRBD1|TRBJ2-7|-
TGCGCCAGCAGCCAGGGACCGGGACAGCTCGACAATGAGCAGTACTTC
CASSQGPGQLDNEQYF
>TRBV19|-|TRBJ1-5|-
TGTGCCAGTAGTATCGGGTCTCAGCCCCAGCATTTT
CASSIGSQPQHF
>TRBV10-3|-|TRBJ2-7|-
TGTGCCATCAGTGAGTCCGGGGTAGGCTACGAGCAGTACTTC
CAISESGVGYEQYF
>TRBV29-1|TRBD1|TRBJ2-7|few
TGCAGTGCTTCTAGGACAGGGGTCCCCTACGAGCAGTACTTC
CSASRTGVPYEQYF
>TRBV5-1|-|TRBJ2-1|-
TGCGCCAGCAGCTTCCAGGGACTTGGGGAGCAGTTCTTC
CASSFQGLGEQFF
>TRBV7-3|-|TRBJ1-2|-
TGTGCCAGCAGCGTTTCGGCAGGGGCTGGATATGGCTACACCTTC
CASSVSAGAGYGYTF
>TRBV5-1|-|TRBJ1-1|few
TGCGCCAGCAGCTTGGTTGTCAGGGAGTCCCATGGGAACACTGAAGCTTTCTTT
CASSLVVRESHGNTEAFF
>TRBV5-1|-|TRBJ2-7|few
TGCGCCAGCAGCTTCGACCTAGGGGGGCCCCCCTACGAGCAGTACTTC
CASSFDLGGPPYEQYF
>TRBV11-2|-|TRBJ2-1|many
TGTGCCAGCAGGTCGGCGCGGAGGGTCTACAATGAGCAGTTCTTC
CASRSARRVYNEQFF
>TRBV9|TRBD2|TRBJ2-2|few
TGTGCCAGCAGCTCCACCGGGACTAGCGATAGGGCGGACACCGGGGAGCTGTTTTTT
CASSSTGTSDRADTGELFF
>TRBV29-1|TRBD2|TRBJ2-3|few
TGCAGCGTACCTAGGGGAGGGGCGAGCACAGATACGCAGTATTTT
CSVPRGGASTDTQYF
>TRBV9|-|TRBJ2-7|-
TGTGCCAGCAGCAAATTGGGACACCAAAGCTCCGAGCAGTACTTC
CASSKLGHQSSEQYF
>TRBV29-1|-|TRBJ1-3|many
TGCAGCGCGGGACGGTCTCCGGGTGGGACGGGCATATATTTT
CSAGRSPGGTGIYF
>TRBV5-1|TRBD1|TRBJ2-2|few
TGCGCCAGCTGGACAGGACAAAACACCGGGGAGCTGTTTTTT
CASWTGQNTGELFF
>TRBV6-5|TRBD1|TRBJ2-2|-
TGTGCCAGCAGTTCCCCTTCCAGGGGGCTCGCGGCCGGGGAGCTGTTTTTT
CASSSPSRGLAAGELFF
>TRBV9|TRBD2|TRBJ2-2|few
TGTGCCAGCAGCGTAGGCCCGGGAGGTTACACCGGGGAGCTGTTTTTT
CASSVGPGGYTGELFF
>TRBV15|TRBD2|TRBJ2-5|many
TGTGCCACCAGCAGAGAAAGGACTAGCAGGGAGACCCAGTACTTC
CATSRERTSRETQYF
>TRBV12-3/TRBV12-4|-|TRBJ2-7|few
TGTGCCAGCAGTTTGGCGGGGAGGGGGCGCGGTAGGGCCTACGAGCAGTACTTC
CASSLAGRGRGRAYEQYF
>TRBV5-1|-|TRBJ2-1|-
TGCGCCAGCAGCGGTCAGTCCTACAATGAGCAGTTCTTC
CASSGQSYNEQFF
>TRBV15|-|TRBJ2-5|-
TGTGCCACCAGCAGAGCTCCTAGTATGGGGGAGACCCAGTACTTC
CATSRAPSMGETQYF
>TRBV20-1|-|TRBJ1-1|few
TGCAGTGCTAGAGAGGTGGGCACTGAAGCTTTCTTT
CSAREVGTEAFF
>TRBV5-1|-|TRBJ1-6|many
TGCGCCAGCAGCTTGGTATGGGGGGGCTCCTATAATTCACCCCTCCACTTT
CASSLVWGGSYNSPLHF
>TRBV11-2|-|TRBJ1-1|-
TGTGCCAGCAGCTCCCCCAGGGGACAGAACACTGAAGCTTTCTTT
CASSSPRGQNTEAFF
>TRBV9|-|TRBJ1-1|few
TGTGCCAGCACTCCAGGTGATCTGAACACTGAAGCTTTCTTT
CASTPGDLNTEAFF
>TRBV18|-|TRBJ2-3|few
TGTGCCAGCTCGCTGGACCTTGGGCCCACAGATACGCAGTATTTT
CASSLDLGPTDTQYF
>TRBV4-1|-|TRBJ2-7|few
TGCGCCAGCAGCCAAGATCCGGGTATCCTCTCCTACGAGCAGTACTTC
CASSQDPGILSYEQYF
>TRBV3-1|-|TRBJ2-2|many
TGTGCCAGCAGCCAAATGGGGATTGTAGCCCACCCGCTGGAGCTGTTTTTT
CASSQMGIVAHPLELFF
>TRBV12-3/TRBV12-4|-|TRBJ2-1|-
TGTGCCAGCAGTAATGGTGGCGGGCAGTTCTTC
CASSNGGGQFF
>TRBV11-1|-|TRBJ1-4|-
TGTGCCAGCAGCTTAAGCCGGACAGCTCCAAATGAAAAACTGTTTTTT
CASSLSRTAPNEKLFF
>TRBV5-5|TRBD1|TRBJ1-1|-
TGTGCCAGCACATTTTGGACAGGGACTGAAGCTTTCTTT
CASTFWTGTEAFF